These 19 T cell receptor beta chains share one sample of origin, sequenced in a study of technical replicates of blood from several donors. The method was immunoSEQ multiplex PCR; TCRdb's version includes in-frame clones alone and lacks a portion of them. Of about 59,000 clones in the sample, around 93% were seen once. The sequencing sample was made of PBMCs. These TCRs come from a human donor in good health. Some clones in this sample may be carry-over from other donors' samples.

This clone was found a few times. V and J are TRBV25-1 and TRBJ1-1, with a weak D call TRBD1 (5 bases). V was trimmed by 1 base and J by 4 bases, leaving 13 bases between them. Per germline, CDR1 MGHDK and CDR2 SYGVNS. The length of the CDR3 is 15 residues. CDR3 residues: CASSESAQGGTEAFF. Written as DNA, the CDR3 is TGTGCCAGCAGTGAATCGGCTCAGGGAGGCACTGAAGCTTTCTTT.

The CDR3 here is CASSPGTGAITEKLFF. CDR3 DNA: TGCGCCAGCAGCCCAGGGACAGGGGCCATCACGGAAAAACTGTTTTTT. The chain uses TRBV4-1 and TRBJ1-4; TRBD1 agrees at 10 bases. Unmatched junction bases numbered 10, after V lost 4 bases and J lost 8 bases. Germline V lookup: CDR1 MGHRA, CDR2 YSYEKL. This CDR3 is built from 16 residues.

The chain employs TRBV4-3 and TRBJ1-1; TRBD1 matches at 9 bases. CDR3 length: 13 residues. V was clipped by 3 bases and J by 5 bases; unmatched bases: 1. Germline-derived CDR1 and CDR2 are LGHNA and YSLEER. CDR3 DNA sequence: TGCGCCAGCAGCCATGACAGGGGGACTGAAGCTTTCTTT. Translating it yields CASSHDRGTEAFF.

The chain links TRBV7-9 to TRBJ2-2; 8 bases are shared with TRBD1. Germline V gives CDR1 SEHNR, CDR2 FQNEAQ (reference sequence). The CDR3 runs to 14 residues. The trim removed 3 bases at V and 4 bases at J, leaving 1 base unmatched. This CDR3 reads CASSFTGGTGELFF. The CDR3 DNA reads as TGTGCCAGCAGCTTTACAGGGGGCACCGGGGAGCTGTTTTTT.

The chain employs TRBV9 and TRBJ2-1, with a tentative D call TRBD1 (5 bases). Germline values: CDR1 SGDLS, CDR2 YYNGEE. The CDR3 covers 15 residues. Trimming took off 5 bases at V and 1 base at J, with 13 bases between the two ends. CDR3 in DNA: TGTGCCAGCAGTATAGGGGCTGATTCCTACAATGAGCAGTTCTTC. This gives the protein CASSIGADSYNEQFF.

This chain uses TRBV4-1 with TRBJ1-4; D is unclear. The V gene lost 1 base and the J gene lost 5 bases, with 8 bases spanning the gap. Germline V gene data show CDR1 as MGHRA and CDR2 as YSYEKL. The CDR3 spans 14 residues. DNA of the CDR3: TGCGCCAGCAGCCAAGTGCCGGGAAATGAAAAACTGTTTTTT. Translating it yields CASSQVPGNEKLFF.

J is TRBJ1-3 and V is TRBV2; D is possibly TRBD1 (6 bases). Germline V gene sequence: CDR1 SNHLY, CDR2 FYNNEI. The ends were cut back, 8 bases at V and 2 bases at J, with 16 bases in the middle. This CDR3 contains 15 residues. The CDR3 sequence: CASGSTGFTGNTIYF. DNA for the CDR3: TGTGCCAGCGGGTCCACAGGGTTTACTGGAAACACCATATATTTT. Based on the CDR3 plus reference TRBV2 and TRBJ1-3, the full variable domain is EPEVTQTPSHQVTQMGQEVILRCVPISNHLYFYWYRQILGQKVEFLVSFYNNEISEKSEIFDDQFSVERPDGSNFTLKIRSTKLEDSAMYFCASGSTGFTGNTIYFGEGSWLTVV.

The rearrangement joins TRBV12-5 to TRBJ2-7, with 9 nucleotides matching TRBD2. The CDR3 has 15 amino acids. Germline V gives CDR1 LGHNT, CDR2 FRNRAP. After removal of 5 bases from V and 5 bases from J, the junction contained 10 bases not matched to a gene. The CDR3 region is CASGQGRGGHDEQYF. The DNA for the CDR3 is TGTGCTAGTGGTCAAGGGCGGGGGGGGCACGACGAGCAGTACTTC.

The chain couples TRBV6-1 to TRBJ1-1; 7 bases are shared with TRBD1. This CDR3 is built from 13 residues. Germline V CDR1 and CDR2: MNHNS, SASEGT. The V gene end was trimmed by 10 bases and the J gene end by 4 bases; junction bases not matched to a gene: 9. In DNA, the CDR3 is TGTGCCACTGACAGGGTACAGGGCACTGAAGCTTTCTTT. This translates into CATDRVQGTEAFF.

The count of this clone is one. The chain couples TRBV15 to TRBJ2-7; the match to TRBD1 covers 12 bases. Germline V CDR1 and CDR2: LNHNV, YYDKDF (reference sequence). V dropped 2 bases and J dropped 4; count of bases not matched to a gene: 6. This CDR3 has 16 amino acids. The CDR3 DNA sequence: TGTGCCACCAGCAGAATCGCGGGACAGGGGGCTTACGAGCAGTACTTC. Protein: CATSRIAGQGAYEQYF.

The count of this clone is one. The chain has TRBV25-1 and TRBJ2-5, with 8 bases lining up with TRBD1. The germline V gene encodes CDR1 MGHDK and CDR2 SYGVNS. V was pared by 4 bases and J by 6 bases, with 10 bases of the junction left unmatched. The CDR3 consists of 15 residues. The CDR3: CASSGVGQGGKTQYF. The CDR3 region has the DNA TGTGCCAGCAGTGGAGTAGGACAGGGTGGAAAGACCCAGTACTTC.

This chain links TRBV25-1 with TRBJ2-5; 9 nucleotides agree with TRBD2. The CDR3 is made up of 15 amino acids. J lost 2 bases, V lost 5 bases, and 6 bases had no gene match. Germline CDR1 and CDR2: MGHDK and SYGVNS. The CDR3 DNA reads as TGTGCCAGCAGTCCACGCGGGGGGGAGCAAGAGACCCAGTACTTC. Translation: CASSPRGGEQETQYF.

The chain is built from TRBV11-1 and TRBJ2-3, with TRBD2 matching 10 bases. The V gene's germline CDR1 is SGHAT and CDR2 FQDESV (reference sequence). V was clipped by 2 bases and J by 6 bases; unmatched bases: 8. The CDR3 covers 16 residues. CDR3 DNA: TGTGCCAGCAGCTTACAGCAGCGGGGGGGCGCGGATACGCAGTATTTT. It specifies CASSLQQRGGADTQYF.

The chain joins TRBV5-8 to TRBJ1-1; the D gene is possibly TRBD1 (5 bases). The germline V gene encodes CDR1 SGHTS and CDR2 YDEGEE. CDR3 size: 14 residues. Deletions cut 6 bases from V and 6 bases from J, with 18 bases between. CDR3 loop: CASIPTGGVAEAFF. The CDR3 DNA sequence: TGTGCCAGCATCCCCACGGGAGGGGTGGCTGAAGCTTTCTTT.

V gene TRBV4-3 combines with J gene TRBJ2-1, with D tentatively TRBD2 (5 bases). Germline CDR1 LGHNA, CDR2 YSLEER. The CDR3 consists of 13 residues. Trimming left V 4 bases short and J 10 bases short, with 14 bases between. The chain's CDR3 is CASSPGGLMEQFF. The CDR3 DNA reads TGCGCCAGCAGCCCTGGAGGCTTAATGGAGCAGTTCTTC.

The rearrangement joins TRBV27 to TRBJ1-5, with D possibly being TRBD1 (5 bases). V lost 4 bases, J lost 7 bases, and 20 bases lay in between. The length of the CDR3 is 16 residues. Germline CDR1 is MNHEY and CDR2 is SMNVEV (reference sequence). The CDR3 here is CASSSASGGTGQPQHF. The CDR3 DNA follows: TGTGCCAGCAGTTCAGCCTCTGGGGGGACGGGGCAGCCCCAGCATTTT.

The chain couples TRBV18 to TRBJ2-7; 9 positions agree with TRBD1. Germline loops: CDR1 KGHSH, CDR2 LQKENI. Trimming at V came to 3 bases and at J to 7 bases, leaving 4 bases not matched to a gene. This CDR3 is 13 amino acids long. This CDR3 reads CASSPGQGNEQYF. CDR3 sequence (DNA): TGTGCCAGCTCACCGGGACAGGGCAATGAGCAGTACTTC.

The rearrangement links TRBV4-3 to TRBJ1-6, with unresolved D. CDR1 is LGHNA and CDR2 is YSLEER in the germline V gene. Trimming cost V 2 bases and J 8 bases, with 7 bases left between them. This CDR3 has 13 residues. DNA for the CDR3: TGCGCCAGCAGCCAATACAGAGATTCACCCCTCCACTTT. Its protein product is CASSQYRDSPLHF.

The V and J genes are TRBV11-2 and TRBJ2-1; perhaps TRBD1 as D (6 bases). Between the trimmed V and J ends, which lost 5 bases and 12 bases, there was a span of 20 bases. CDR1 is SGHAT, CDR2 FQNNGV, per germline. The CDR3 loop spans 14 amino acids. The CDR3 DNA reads TGTGCCAGCAGCCCCGGGACACCCCTATTGGGGCAGTTCTTC. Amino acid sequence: CASSPGTPLLGQFF.